This T cell receptor (beta chain) was captured by sequencing in a study of OX40 agonist ivuxolimab in advanced cancers. Overall study: Ivuxolimab is a fully human IgG2 antibody that activates OX40 (CD134).

The data were produced by immunoSEQ multiplex PCR, yet TCRdb's version contains in-frame clones alone and is incomplete. Of about 77,000 clones detected, around nine tenths appear once; the ten largest clones hold more than 4.5%. The specimen comprised CD4+ or CD8+ T cells sorted from blood, sampled in a trial of the OX40 agonist ivuxolimab. The sequence came from an adult with an advanced solid tumor such as melanoma, head and neck, liver or kidney cancer.

CDR3 sequence reads: CASSLRLHTGELFF. In DNA form, the CDR3 reads TGTGCCAGCAGTCTCCGGCTCCACACCGGGGAGCTGTTTTTT. The chain recombines TRBV28 with TRBJ2-2; D not certain. Germline assignment: CDR1 MDHEN and CDR2 SYDVKM. There are 14 residues in the CDR3. V was trimmed by 5 bases and J by 3 bases, leaving 10 bases between them.